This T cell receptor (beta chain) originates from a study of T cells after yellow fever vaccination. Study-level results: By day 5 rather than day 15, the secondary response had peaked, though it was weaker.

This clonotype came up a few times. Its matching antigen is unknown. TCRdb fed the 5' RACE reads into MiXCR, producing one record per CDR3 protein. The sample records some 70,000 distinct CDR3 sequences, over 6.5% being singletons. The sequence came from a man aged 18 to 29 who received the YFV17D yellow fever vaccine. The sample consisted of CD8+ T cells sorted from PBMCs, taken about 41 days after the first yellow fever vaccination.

The CDR3 region has the DNA TGCAGCGTCCCGGGACAGGGGGACTACGAGCAGTACTTC. Encoded protein: CSVPGQGDYEQYF. V gene TRBV29-1 combines with J gene TRBJ2-7; 11 bases are shared with TRBD1. The CDR3 loop spans 13 amino acids. Losses at the gene ends were 6 bases for V and 3 bases for J; bases not matched to a gene: 4. CDR1 SQVTM and CDR2 ANQGSEA come from the germline V gene.